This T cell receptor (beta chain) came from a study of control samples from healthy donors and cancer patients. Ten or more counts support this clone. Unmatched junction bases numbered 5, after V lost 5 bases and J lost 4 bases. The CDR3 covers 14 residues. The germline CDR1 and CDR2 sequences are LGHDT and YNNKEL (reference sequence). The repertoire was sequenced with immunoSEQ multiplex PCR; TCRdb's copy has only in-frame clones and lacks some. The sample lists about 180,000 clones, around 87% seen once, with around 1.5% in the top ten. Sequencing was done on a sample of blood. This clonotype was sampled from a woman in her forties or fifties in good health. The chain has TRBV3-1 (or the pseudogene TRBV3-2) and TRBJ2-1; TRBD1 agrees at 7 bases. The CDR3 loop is CASSIPGQYNEQFF. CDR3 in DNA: TGTGCCAGCAGCATCCCGGGACAGTACAATGAGCAGTTCTTC.